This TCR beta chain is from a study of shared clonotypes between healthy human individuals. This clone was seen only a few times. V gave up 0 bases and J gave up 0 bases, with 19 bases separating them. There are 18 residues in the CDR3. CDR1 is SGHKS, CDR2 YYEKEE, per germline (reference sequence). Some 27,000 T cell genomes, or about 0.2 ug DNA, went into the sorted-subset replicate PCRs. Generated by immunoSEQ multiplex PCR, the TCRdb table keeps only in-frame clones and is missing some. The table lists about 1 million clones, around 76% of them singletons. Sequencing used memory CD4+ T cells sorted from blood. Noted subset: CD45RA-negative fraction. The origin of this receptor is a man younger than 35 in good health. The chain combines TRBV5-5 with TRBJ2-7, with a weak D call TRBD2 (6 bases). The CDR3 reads CASSLEDYVGFRSYEQYF. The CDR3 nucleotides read TGTGCCAGCAGCTTGGAGGACTATGTGGGGTTCCGCTCCTACGAGCAGTACTTC. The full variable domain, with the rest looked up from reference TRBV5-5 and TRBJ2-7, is DAGVTQSPTHLIKTRGQQVTLRCSPISGHKSVSWYQQVLGQGPQFIFQYYEKEERGRGNFPDRFSARQFPNYSSELNVNALLLGDSALYLCASSLEDYVGFRSYEQYFGPGTRLTVT.